Given below is one TCR beta chain in context. Germline V CDR1 and CDR2: MNHEY, SMNVEV (reference sequence). CDR3 length equals 18 residues. With 5 bases clipped from V and 0 bases from J, the junction kept 6 bases outside the gene matches. Data came from immunoSEQ multiplex PCR; TCRdb stores just in-frame clones and leaves some out. The sample yields under 300,000 clones, roughly 88% seen once. Those enrolled, adults aged roughly 18 to 89 years, came from around 25 US areas. Membership in each cohort depended on participant-reported clinical history. This sample is part of a study of blood T cell repertoires in COVID-19. About the research overall: The study drew acute and convalescent COVID-19 samples from the United States, Italy and Spain. Sources were T cells, B-cell-depleted T cells, or PBMCs; the material itself was cDNA or gDNA.

V usage is TRBV27 and J usage is TRBJ2-6; 11 bases fit TRBD2. The material sequenced was PBMCs or T cells enriched from blood (not recorded which). The receptor was isolated from a woman aged 25 to 39 who had recovered from COVID-19. In nucleotides, the CDR3 is TGTGCCAGCAGTCCTAGCGGGAGGTTCCGCTCTGGGGCCAACGTCCTGACTTTC. This sequence encodes CASSPSGRFRSGANVLTF.